This T cell receptor beta chain derives from a study of vaccination and CD4 T cells after COVID-19. Treatment denoted: roughly ten-day PBMC culture with coronavirus spike peptide pools or control peptides (ViraFEST assay). About this clonotype: The antigen is undetermined.

The CDR3 is 16 residues long. The V end lost 4 bases, the J end lost 7 bases, and 20 bases lay between the germline ends. CDR1 is MNHEY, CDR2 SVGAGI, per germline. With the Oncomine TCR Beta short-read assay, DNA from cultured CD4+ T cells was sequenced. One entry per CDR3 protein results from TCRdb running MiXCR on the PCR reads. The profile shows 15,000 to 20,000 distinct CDR3 sequences, around 58% of them singletons. The rearrangement joins TRBV6-5 to TRBJ2-1; possible D gene TRBD1, 6 bases. Sequenced input: CD4+ T cells from blood, cultured in vitro. The sequence was collected from a human donor who had recovered from COVID-19. CDR3 amino acids: CASSLISGKGENEQFF. CDR3 nucleotides: TGTGCCAGCAGTTTAATTAGTGGGAAGGGGGAGAATGAGCAGTTCTTC.